This TCR beta chain comes out of a study of OX40 agonist ivuxolimab in advanced cancers. The CDR3 runs to 13 residues. Germline lookup yields CDR1 LGHNA and CDR2 YNFKEQ. V gave up 2 bases and J gave up 6 bases, with 8 bases separating them. Repertoires were generated with immunoSEQ multiplex PCR, while TCRdb's copy carries only in-frame clones and drops some. The sample records some 86,000 clones, 90% being singletons. Sequencing was performed on CD4+ or CD8+ T cells sorted from blood, taken in a trial of the OX40 agonist ivuxolimab. The receptor comes from an adult with an advanced solid tumor such as melanoma, head and neck, liver or kidney cancer. The chain combines TRBV4-2 with TRBJ2-1; no definite D call. The CDR3 region is CASSQFDFNEQFF. In DNA form, the CDR3 reads TGTGCCAGCAGCCAATTTGACTTCAATGAGCAGTTCTTC.